This T cell receptor beta chain was profiled in a study of T-cell reconstitution after alpha-beta-depleted transplantation in children. Study outcomes and limitations: After transplant, high TCRbeta diversity at day 60 in some patients arose from surviving recipient T cells and thymic progenitors. Newly made T cells mostly supplied T-cell counts and diversity one year after transplant.

The sample holds many counts of this clonotype. The antigen is not known. For TCRbeta, the library was prepared with unique molecular identifiers. TCRdb reprocessed the PCR reads with MiXCR, giving one entry per CDR3 protein. Seen here are about 300,000 distinct CDR3 sequences, 7.5% to 9% observed once, and the top ten hold approximately 9%. This CDR3 is built from 15 residues. V dropped 5 bases and J dropped 9; count of bases not matched to a gene: 5. The germline V gene has CDR1 SSHAT and CDR2 FNYEAQ (reference sequence). The V and J genes are TRBV7-7 and TRBJ2-2; 14 bases map to TRBD2. This receptor was obtained from a female patient between 2 and 15 years old who had a stem cell transplant for Fanconi anemia, so the T cells may come from the graft donor. The source material was peripheral blood, sampled 360 days after TCRalphabeta/CD19-depleted stem cell transplant. The CDR3 reads CASSPGLAGAWELFF. The DNA for the CDR3 is TGTGCCAGCAGCCCGGGACTAGCGGGGGCGTGGGAGCTGTTTTTT.